One sample yielded the 23 T cell receptor beta chains listed below, sequenced in a study of T cells in Graves' hyperthyroidism and ophthalmopathy (dated by TCRdb to the late 2010s). Libraries were made using multiplex PCR. TCRdb lists the instrument as Illumina HiSeq 2000. TCR beta CDR3 regions were amplified from RNA transcripts. The first round of RT-PCR for the TCR CDR3 was performed with the HTBI primer set and the Qiagen OneStep RT-PCR kit. TCRdb took the public reads, trimmed them with fastp at Q25, ran MiXCR for clone calling and kept in-frame beta chains. Entries that share a CDR3 protein sequence are merged under the most common genes and DNA. Here the sample has under 450,000 distinct CDR3 sequences; 15% to 17% occur a single time. Over 12% of the sample lies in the top ten. The sequenced sample was blood. The receptor set was obtained from a woman aged 18-29 years with Graves' hyperthyroidism.

This clonotype came up many times. The chain recombines TRBV13 with TRBJ1-1; unclear D gene. V was clipped by 1 base and J by 6 bases, with 12 bases between them. The CDR3 sequence is 14 residues long. The germline gives CDR1 PRHDT, CDR2 FYEKMQ (reference sequence). CDR3 residues: CASSLAGLFPEAFF. The CDR3, as DNA: TGTGCCAGCAGCTTAGCGGGTCTTTTCCCTGAAGCTTTCTTT.

This chain connects TRBV28 to TRBJ1-6; TRBD1 matches 10 bases. CDR3 length equals 15 residues. J was trimmed by 9 bases and V by 5 bases; bases with no gene match: 7. Germline assignment: CDR1 MDHEN and CDR2 SYDVKM. The CDR3 sequence is CASSGTGTGVSPLHF. The CDR3 nucleotides read TGTGCCAGCAGTGGAACCGGGACAGGGGTTTCACCCCTCCACTTT.

This chain connects TRBV3-1 to TRBJ2-7; 7 nucleotides align to TRBD1. Germline assignment: CDR1 LGHDT and CDR2 YNNKEL (reference sequence). This CDR3 comprises 16 residues. Trimming cost V 0 bases and J 1 base; bases outside gene matches: 6. The CDR3 bases are TGTGCCAGCAGCCAAGATGGGACAGCTACTTCCTACGAGCAGTACTTC. Translated: CASSQDGTATSYEQYF.

This chain joins TRBV19 and TRBJ1-1, with D possibly being TRBD1 (6 bases). The V gene's germline CDR1 is LNHDA and CDR2 SQIVND (reference sequence). The CDR3 length is 15 residues. Trimming stripped 0 bases from V and 7 bases from J, with 15 bases between. This chain's CDR3 is CASSIEGAPSSEAFF. The CDR3 nucleotides are TGTGCCAGTAGTATAGAGGGGGCTCCTTCGAGTGAAGCTTTCTTT.

This clonotype was recorded at least ten times. V is TRBV10-3 and J is TRBJ2-3; D is possibly TRBD2 (6 bases). CDR1 is ENHRY and CDR2 is SYGVKD in the germline V gene. Trimming pared 6 bases from V and 3 bases from J, leaving 13 bases between. The CDR3 has 14 amino acids. The CDR3 sequence: CAIRMTRGTDTQYF. The CDR3 nucleotides read TGTGCCATCAGAATGACCCGGGGGACAGATACGCAGTATTTT.

This chain connects TRBV6-1 to TRBJ2-7; 7 nucleotides line up with TRBD2. Trimming took 6 bases from V and 3 from J; bases not matched to a gene: 8. The CDR3 has 14 residues. CDR1 is MNHNS and CDR2 is SASEGT in the germline V gene. CDR3 sequence reads: CASSDAAGVYEQYF. The CDR3 DNA sequence: TGTGCCAGCAGCGACGCGGCGGGAGTCTACGAGCAGTACTTC.

The gene calls are TRBV4-1 and TRBJ1-2, with D unclear. The CDR3 is 15 amino acids. Germline assignment: CDR1 MGHRA and CDR2 YSYEKL. V lost 3 bases, J lost 1 base, and 12 bases lay in between. CDR3 residues: CASSQTYGDNYGYTF. In DNA, the CDR3 is TGCGCCAGCAGCCAGACTTACGGGGATAACTATGGCTACACCTTC.

The rearrangement uses TRBV6-2 or TRBV6-3 and TRBJ2-4, with a weak D call TRBD1 (5 bases). Germline lookup yields CDR1 MNHEY and CDR2 SVGEGT. V lost 4 bases and J lost 0, with 19 bases in between. The CDR3 consists of 18 residues. The CDR3 nucleotides are TGTGCCAGCAGTTCCCGGATTTCAGGGTATCTAGCCAAAAACATTCAGTACTTC. Protein: CASSSRISGYLAKNIQYF.

This clonotype was seen repeatedly, ten times or more. The rearrangement links TRBV2 to TRBJ1-1; 8 bases map to TRBD1. The trim removed 4 bases at V and 0 bases at J, leaving 1 base unmatched. CDR1 and CDR2 from the germline V gene are SNHLY and FYNNEI. The CDR3 extends over 14 amino acids. The CDR3 here is CASSVGQVNTEAFF. The CDR3 DNA follows: TGTGCCAGCAGTGTGGGACAGGTGAACACTGAAGCTTTCTTT. Full variable domain (missing parts from reference TRBV2 and TRBJ1-1): EPEVTQTPSHQVTQMGQEVILRCVPISNHLYFYWYRQILGQKVEFLVSFYNNEISEKSEIFDDQFSVERPDGSNFTLKIRSTKLEDSAMYFCASSVGQVNTEAFFGQGTRLTVV.

This clonotype was picked up many times. The V call is TRBV6-2 or TRBV6-3, the J call TRBJ1-1; possible D gene TRBD1, 5 bases. Trimming took 2 bases from V and 1 from J, leaving 11 bases between them. The CDR3 extends over 15 amino acids. Germline loops: CDR1 MNHEY, CDR2 SVGEGT. CDR3 DNA sequence: TGTGCCAGCAGTTACGCCTCCACAGGGAACACTGAAGCTTTCTTT. Translated: CASSYASTGNTEAFF.

This clonotype was counted ten times or more. This chain connects TRBV6-2 or TRBV6-3 to TRBJ2-5; D tentatively reads TRBD1 or TRBD2 (5 bases each). This CDR3 region has 13 residues. Germline CDR1 is MNHEY and CDR2 is SVGEGT. Trimming removed 7 bases from V and 5 bases from J, with 14 bases in between. The CDR3 here is CASIRGPRETQYF. In nucleotides, the CDR3 is TGTGCCAGCATTCGGGGCCCGAGGGAGACCCAGTACTTC.

This clonotype was picked up many times. The V call is TRBV5-1, the J call TRBJ2-3; 10 nucleotides match TRBD2. The CDR3 covers 22 residues. Germline trimming cut 1 base from V and 8 bases from J; bases unmatched to any gene: 28. Germline values: CDR1 SGHRS, CDR2 YFSETQ. The CDR3 reads CASSLRGGATPGLALPTGTQYF. The CDR3 DNA sequence: TGCGCCAGCAGCTTGAGGGGGGGAGCTACTCCGGGACTAGCGCTCCCCACCGGTACGCAGTATTTT.

There are many counts of this clonotype. The chain is built from TRBV28 and TRBJ2-7, with 11 bases aligning to TRBD2. The J segment lost 6 bases and the V segment lost 6 bases, leaving 13 bases of the junction unmatched. Germline values: CDR1 MDHEN, CDR2 SYDVKM. The CDR3 has 16 amino acids. The CDR3 protein is CASRSIPGTSGLEQYF. CDR3 in DNA: TGTGCCAGCAGATCAATTCCCGGGACTAGCGGTCTCGAGCAGTACTTC.

In this sample, this clonotype turned up many times. The chain has TRBV5-1 and TRBJ1-1; 9 bases are a match to TRBD1. Germline CDR1 reads SGHRS; CDR2 reads YFSETQ. V was pared by 0 bases and J by 6 bases, with 3 bases of the junction left unmatched. The CDR3 is made up of 14 amino acids. The chain's CDR3 is CASSLAGQGSEAFF. The CDR3 nucleotides are TGCGCCAGCAGCTTGGCGGGACAGGGATCTGAAGCTTTCTTT.

This clonotype was recorded many times. The chain carries TRBV18 and TRBJ1-1; perhaps TRBD1 as D (5 bases). The germline CDR1 and CDR2 sequences are KGHSH and LQKENI. The V gene lost 0 bases and the J gene lost 4 bases, with 12 bases spanning the gap. This CDR3 spans 15 amino acids. The chain's CDR3 is CASSPPIGQGTEAFF. In DNA form, the CDR3 reads TGTGCCAGCTCACCACCGATCGGCCAGGGCACTGAAGCTTTCTTT.

The chain links TRBV5-1 to TRBJ2-5; no clear D. This CDR3 is 12 amino acids long. CDR1 and CDR2 (germline): SGHRS, YFSETQ. Trimming stripped 5 bases from V and 0 bases from J, with 5 bases between. The CDR3 sequence: CASRPDQETQYF. The CDR3 DNA is TGCGCCAGCAGACCGGACCAAGAGACCCAGTACTTC.

This clonotype came up many times. This chain connects TRBV29-1 to TRBJ2-1, with TRBD2 matching over 12 bases. Germline V lookup: CDR1 SQVTM, CDR2 ANQGSEA. The CDR3 totals 13 residues. The DNA for the CDR3 is TGCAGTGCTAGCGGGGGGGCCTCCAATGAGCAGTTCTTC. It yields the protein CSASGGASNEQFF.

A remark on this clonotype: One end of the junction varies from germline; a read error may be responsible. CDR3 coding DNA: TGTGTCAGCAGCTCCACGAGACAGTTCAATAATTCACCCCTCCACTTT. This sequence encodes CVSSSTRQFNNSPLHF. The chain employs TRBV5-1 and TRBJ1-6, with a weak D call TRBD1 (5 bases). The CDR3 is 16 residues long. Looked up from germline, CDR1 is SGHRS and CDR2 is YFSETQ.

This clonotype was recorded a few times. A read error may be the cause here, since a much bigger clone is one base away. The chain links TRBV5-5 to TRBJ1-1, with D perhaps TRBD1 (5 bases). The germline CDR1 and CDR2 sequences are SGHKS and YYEKEE (reference sequence). The CDR3 has 14 amino acids. The CDR3 here is CASNLEQGGTEAFF. The DNA of the CDR3 is TGTGCCAGCAACTTGGAGCAGGGTGGGACTGAAGCTTTCTTT.

The chain combines TRBV7-9 with TRBJ2-4; 9 nucleotides line up with TRBD1. The CDR3 extends over 17 amino acids. CDR1 and CDR2 (germline): SEHNR, FQNEAQ (reference sequence). The ends lost 5 bases at V and 2 bases at J; junction bases unmatched: 10. The chain's CDR3 is CASSAPGQGNPKNIQYF. The CDR3 DNA reads as TGTGCCAGCAGCGCCCCGGGACAGGGTAACCCCAAAAACATTCAGTACTTC.

This clonotype was picked up a small number of times. CDR3 protein: CASRDRGNSPLHF. In DNA, the CDR3 is TGTGCCAGCCGGGACAGGGGGAATTCACCCCTCCACTTT. V gene TRBV27 combines with J gene TRBJ1-6; 11 nucleotides line up with TRBD1. CDR3 size: 13 residues. With V trimmed by 8 bases and J by 7 bases, 1 base remained unmatched. The V gene's germline CDR1 is MNHEY and CDR2 SMNVEV (reference sequence).

The chain employs TRBV27 and TRBJ2-7; a possible D gene is TRBD2 (6 bases). The V end was cut by 3 bases, the J end by 0 bases, with 9 bases between. The CDR3 has 14 amino acids. CDR1 is MNHEY, CDR2 SMNVEV, per germline (reference sequence). The CDR3 reads CASSFYGGSYEQYF. CDR3 sequence (DNA): TGTGCCAGCAGTTTCTACGGGGGCTCCTACGAGCAGTACTTC.

The V and J genes are TRBV6-1 and TRBJ2-1; no clear D. The CDR3 length is 13 residues. Germline CDR1 reads MNHNS; CDR2 reads SASEGT. Trimming left V 5 bases short and J 6 bases short, with 11 bases between. CDR3 sequence (DNA): TGTGCCAGCAGTCTTGACCATTTCAATGAGCAGTTCTTC. Its protein product is CASSLDHFNEQFF.